This paragraph reports one T cell receptor (beta chain). The sample is drawn from a study of blood T cell repertoires in COVID-19. Data came from immunoSEQ multiplex PCR; TCRdb stores just in-frame clones and leaves some out. The sample records about 190,000 clones, around 90% being singletons. The sequence derives from a man in his fifties with acute or convalescent COVID-19. The material sequenced was peripheral blood.

The CDR3 bases are TGTGCCAGCAGCTCCCTGCCTAGGGGAAGCTCCAATGAGCAGTTCTTC. Encoded protein: CASSSLPRGSSNEQFF. This chain links TRBV7-9 with TRBJ2-1; TRBD1 is a possible D gene (5 bases). CDR1 is SEHNR and CDR2 is FQNEAQ in the germline V gene (reference sequence). V was shortened by 4 bases and J by 6 bases, with 19 bases between the two germline ends. The CDR3 covers 16 residues.